The present T cell receptor (beta chain) was sequenced within a study of cytomegalovirus exposure and HLA in healthy donors. Across the whole study: There were roughly 120 million unique TCR beta sequences, drawn from about 200 million T cells, in an earlier analysis. As released early, the data held approximately 80 million unique TCRs from HLA-typed donors. Study results and caveats: Association of 16,951 TCR beta sequences with HLA alleles was found at 0.05 false discovery rate in a later analysis.

Although they were nominally healthy when sampled, donors likely had unrecorded immune exposures. The PCR made use of 60 Vbeta and 13 Jbeta primers. Data came from immunoSEQ multiplex PCR; TCRdb stores just in-frame clones and leaves some out. The sample consists of roughly 65,000 clones, approximately 64% of them appearing once. The CDR3 extends over 13 amino acids. The V segment lost 5 bases and the J segment 7 bases; nucleotides outside the gene matches: 3. Germline loops: CDR1 SGHAT, CDR2 FQNNGV. As concerns this clone: Its specificity is not known.

The J gene is TRBJ2-4, the V gene TRBV11-2, with TRBD1 matching over 9 bases. Sequenced input: PBMCs. The TCR originated in a man aged 35-49 years in good health and CMV-seropositive. CDR3 residues: CASSLDRGNIQYF. CDR3 DNA sequence: TGTGCCAGCAGCCTGGACAGGGGCAACATTCAGTACTTC.